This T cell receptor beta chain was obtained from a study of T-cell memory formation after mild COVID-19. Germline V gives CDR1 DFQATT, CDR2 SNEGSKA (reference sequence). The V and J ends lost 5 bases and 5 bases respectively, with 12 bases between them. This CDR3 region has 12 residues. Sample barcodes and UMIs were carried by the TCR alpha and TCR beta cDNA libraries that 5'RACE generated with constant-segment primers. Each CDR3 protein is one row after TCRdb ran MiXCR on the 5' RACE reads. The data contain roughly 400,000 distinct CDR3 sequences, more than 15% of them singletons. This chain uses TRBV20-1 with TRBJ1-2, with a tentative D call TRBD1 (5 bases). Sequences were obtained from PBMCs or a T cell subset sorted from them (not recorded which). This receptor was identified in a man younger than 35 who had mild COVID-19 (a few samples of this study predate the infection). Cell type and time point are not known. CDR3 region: CSAPVGGYGYTF. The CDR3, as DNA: TGCAGTGCTCCTGTCGGGGGATATGGCTACACCTTC.